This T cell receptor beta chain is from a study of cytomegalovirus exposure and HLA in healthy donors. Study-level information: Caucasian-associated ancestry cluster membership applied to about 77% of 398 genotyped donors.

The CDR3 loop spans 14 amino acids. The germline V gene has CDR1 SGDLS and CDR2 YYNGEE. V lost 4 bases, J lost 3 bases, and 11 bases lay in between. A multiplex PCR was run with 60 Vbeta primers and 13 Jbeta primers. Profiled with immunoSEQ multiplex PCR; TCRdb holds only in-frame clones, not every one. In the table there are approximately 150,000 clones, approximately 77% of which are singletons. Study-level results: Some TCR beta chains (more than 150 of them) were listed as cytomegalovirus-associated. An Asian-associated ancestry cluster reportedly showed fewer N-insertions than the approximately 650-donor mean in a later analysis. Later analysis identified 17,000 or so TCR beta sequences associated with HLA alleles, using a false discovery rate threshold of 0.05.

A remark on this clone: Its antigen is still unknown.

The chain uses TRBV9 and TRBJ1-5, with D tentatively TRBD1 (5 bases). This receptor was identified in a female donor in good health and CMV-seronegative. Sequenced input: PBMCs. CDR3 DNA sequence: TGTGCCAGCAGCCCCCGGGGGAACAATCAGCCCCAGCATTTT. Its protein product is CASSPRGNNQPQHF.